What follows are 9 T cell receptor beta chains derived from one specimen sequenced in a study of T cell clonality in common variable immunodeficiency. Data came from immunoSEQ multiplex PCR; TCRdb stores just in-frame clones and leaves some out. Recorded here are approximately 34,000 clones, with no singletons, and the ten leading clones hold about 1%. Material for sequencing was peripheral blood mononuclear cells. All receptors come from a person between 18 and 70 years old in good health.

In this sample, this clone turned up many times. The CDR3 goes on 3 residues after the read ends, and that part is filled in from the germline J gene. This chain uses TRBV20-1 with TRBJ1-1; D may be TRBD1 (5 bases). CDR3 length: 14 residues. Trimming removed 3 bases at V and 1 base at J, with 12 bases between. Germline V lookup: CDR1 DFQATT, CDR2 SNEGSKA (reference sequence). The CDR3 protein is CSARSAGKNTEAFF. CDR3 DNA, as far as it was read: TGCAGTGCTAGGTCGGCAGGGAAGAACACTGAA.

This clone came up many times. The read finishes 3 residues shy of the CDR3 end, and the germline J gene is used to complete it. The J gene is TRBJ2-5, the V gene TRBV6-2 or TRBV6-3, with 9 bases matching TRBD2. Germline assignment: CDR1 MNHEY and CDR2 SVGEGT. J was trimmed by 5 bases and V by 6 bases; bases with no gene match: 10. This CDR3 is built from 15 residues. CDR3 region: CASRRFSGGRETQYF. The DNA read from the CDR3 is TGTGCCAGCAGGAGATTCAGCGGGGGGAGGGAGACC.

This clone has at least ten counts. The read terminates 3 residues ahead of where the CDR3 ends, so the germline J gene completes it. The chain joins TRBV5-4 to TRBJ2-2, with a possible D match to TRBD1 (5 bases). Germline CDR1 is SGHNT and CDR2 is YYREEE (reference sequence). V lost 0 bases to trimming and J lost 5 bases, with 8 bases between them. The CDR3 length is 14 residues. CDR3 DNA, as far as it was read: TGTGCCAGCAGCTTGGGGACACGGACCGGGGAG. Encoded protein: CASSLGTRTGE. The full-length CDR3 reads as CASSLGTRTGELFF.

This clone has a count of ten or more. Read sequence stops 3 residues before the CDR3 end, and the germline J gene provides the missing end. The chain has TRBV29-1 and TRBJ1-2; no reliable D call. Germline CDR1 SQVTM, CDR2 ANQGSEA. Between the trimmed V and J ends, which lost 2 bases and 6 bases, there was a span of 4 bases. This CDR3 has 10 residues. CDR3 in amino acids: CSVENNGYTF. Partial CDR3 DNA: TGCAGCGTTGAAAATAATGGC.

In this sample, this clone turned up a few times. Read data end 3 residues before the CDR3 end; the end is taken from the germline J gene. This chain links TRBV20-1 with TRBJ2-1, with 8 nucleotides matching TRBD2. The CDR3 extends over 13 amino acids. The V gene's germline CDR1 is DFQATT and CDR2 SNEGSKA (reference sequence). V dropped 5 bases and J dropped 7; count of bases not matched to a gene: 7. The CDR3 loop reads CSAGREVYNEQFF. CDR3 DNA (partial): TGCAGTGCTGGGCGGGAGGTATATAATGAG.

This clone was seen ten or more times. Sequencing ends 3 residues short of the CDR3 end; the germline J gene provides the rest. This chain joins TRBV20-1 and TRBJ2-4; 8 bases match TRBD1. This CDR3 region has 18 residues. Germline V gives CDR1 DFQATT, CDR2 SNEGSKA (reference sequence). CDR3 sequence reads: CSARERATGAPSNYGQYF. Incomplete CDR3 DNA: TGCAGTGCTAGAGAAAGGGCGACAGGGGCCCCTTCTAACTATGGT.

There are many counts of this clone. The CDR3 end is not reached by the read, which stops 3 residues before it; the germline J gene fills it in. The chain employs TRBV5-1 and TRBJ2-2; D may be TRBD1 (5 bases). The CDR3 totals 14 residues. Germline loops: CDR1 SGHRS, CDR2 YFSETQ. The V gene lost 3 bases and the J gene lost 7 bases, with 13 bases spanning the gap. The chain's CDR3 is CASSSSGLGGELFF. CDR3 bases read: TGCGCCAGCAGCTCTTCAGGGCTCGGCGGGGAG.

This clone has a count of ten or more. The read terminates 3 residues ahead of where the CDR3 ends, so the germline J gene completes it. The V and J genes are TRBV12-3 or TRBV12-4 and TRBJ2-2, with 7 positions matching TRBD1. The CDR3 is 14 residues long. V dropped 5 bases and J dropped 6; count of bases not matched to a gene: 6. The CDR3 region is CASSAGTVAGELFF. The CDR3 bases that were read are TGTGCCAGCAGTGCCGGGACAGTTGCCGGGGAG.

This clone was counted many times. Coverage ceases 3 residues before the CDR3 finishes, and the germline J gene fills in the end. V and J are TRBV4-2 and TRBJ2-3; 9 nucleotides line up with TRBD2. Per germline, CDR1 LGHNA and CDR2 YNFKEQ. The CDR3 covers 15 residues. V gave up 0 bases and J gave up 4 bases; unmatched junction bases: 2. CDR3 amino acids: CASSQDRGGADTQYF. The CDR3 DNA, read in part, is TGTGCCAGCAGCCAAGATCGCGGGGGGGCAGATACG.